This T cell receptor (beta chain) came from a study of blood T cell repertoires in COVID-19. Study-wide context: Acute-phase and convalescent COVID-19 samples originated in the United States, Italy and Spain. T cells, B-cell-depleted T cells, or PBMCs provided the cDNA or gDNA that served as material.

In the source study's methods: For nucleated cells, counts were estimated from reference gene primer amplification. TCRdb's copy holds only in-frame clones and misses some; the assay was immunoSEQ multiplex PCR. The V and J calls and clone size were taken over from that table, and D and trimming were inferred from the DNA. The repertoire holds about 210,000 clones, with about 86% as singletons. CDR1 and CDR2 (germline): KGHSH, LQKENI. Losses at the gene ends were 6 bases for V and 1 base for J; bases not matched to a gene: 12. The CDR3 totals 17 residues. The V gene is TRBV18, the J gene TRBJ1-1, with TRBD1 matching over 9 bases. Sample: peripheral blood. The TCR was taken from a woman between 50 and 59 years old with acute or convalescent COVID-19. CDR3 loop: CASSANRGRMGNTEAFF. CDR3 sequence (DNA): TGTGCCAGCTCTGCTAACAGGGGGCGAATGGGGAACACTGAAGCTTTCTTT.